The 9 T cell receptor beta chains below all came from one sample that was sequenced in a study of human T cells and chemical hapten exposure. Using its own MiXCR run on the RACE reads, TCRdb lists one record per CDR3 protein. The sample carries more than 150,000 distinct CDR3 sequences, just under 30% recorded once. Time point denoted: pre-sensitization, week 0. Treatment reported: therapeutic diphenylcyclopropenone sensitization with weekly scalp DPC. Sequenced here: whole blood, sampled in connection with sensitization to the hapten diphenylcyclopropenone (DPC). These receptors were collected from a woman in her 30s with alopecia areata. Some clones in this sample may be carry-over from other donors' samples.

This clonotype was seen a handful of times. This sequence joins TRBV2 and TRBJ2-1; 8 bases match TRBD1. Germline CDR1 reads SNHLY; CDR2 reads FYNNEI. The CDR3 length is 14 residues. J gave up 5 bases and V 5 bases, and 5 bases lay outside the gene matches. CDR3 amino acids: CASSTGQGDNEQFF. The CDR3 DNA is TGTGCCAGCAGTACCGGACAGGGTGACAATGAGCAGTTCTTC.

The V call is TRBV5-1, the J call TRBJ2-7; D possibly corresponds to TRBD2 (6 bases). CDR1 and CDR2 from the germline V gene are SGHRS and YFSETQ. CDR3 length: 14 residues. With 0 bases removed from V and 2 bases from J, the gap between germline ends came to 9 bases. The DNA for the CDR3 is TGCGCCAGCAGCTTGGAAGCGGGTACCTACGAGCAGTACTTC. It translates to CASSLEAGTYEQYF.

This clonotype has only a few counts. The rearrangement joins TRBV15 to TRBJ2-1, with D perhaps matching TRBD2 (6 bases). The V end lost 0 bases, the J end lost 7 bases, and 13 bases lay between the germline ends. Germline assignment: CDR1 LNHNV and CDR2 YYDKDF (reference sequence). The CDR3 sequence is 15 residues long. CDR3 DNA sequence: TGTGCCACCAGCAGAGATCTGGTAGGGAGGAATGAGCAGTTCTTC. Protein product: CATSRDLVGRNEQFF.

The chain employs TRBV7-2 and TRBJ2-7, with 9 bases aligning to TRBD2. J gave up 2 bases and V 1 base, and 12 bases lay outside the gene matches. CDR1 is SGHTA and CDR2 is FQGNSA in the germline V gene. The CDR3 is 18 amino acids. In DNA, the CDR3 is TGTGCCAGCAGCTTAGAGGTTAGCGGGAGCTACATAGCCTACGAGCAGTACTTC. Its translation: CASSLEVSGSYIAYEQYF.

The J gene is TRBJ1-2, the V gene TRBV28; D is ambiguous. CDR3 length: 13 amino acids. The germline gives CDR1 MDHEN, CDR2 SYDVKM. Trimming shortened V by 6 bases and J by 6 bases, and 14 bases separated the two germline ends. The DNA of the CDR3 is TGTGCCAGCAGGATCGCCACCATTGATGGCTACACCTTC. Translating it yields CASRIATIDGYTF.

This clonotype was found a few times. V usage is TRBV5-6 and J usage is TRBJ2-7; D may correspond to TRBD1 or TRBD2 (5 bases each). Germline loops: CDR1 SGHDT, CDR2 YYEEEE. Trimming removed 9 bases from V and 1 base from J, with 20 bases in between. The CDR3 has 15 residues. This CDR3 is CATNRGAGSSYEQYF. The CDR3 DNA sequence: TGTGCCACCAACCGAGGGGCAGGTTCTTCCTACGAGCAGTACTTC.

This clonotype showed up just a few times. The gene calls are TRBV28 and TRBJ2-1; tentative D call: TRBD2 (6 bases). V lost 6 bases and J 7 bases, leaving 19 bases between the germline ends. This CDR3 region has 15 residues. The V gene's germline CDR1 is MDHEN and CDR2 SYDVKM. For the CDR3, the DNA is TGTGCCAGCAGCCCAGCGGGTCTTCCTCGGAATGAGCAGTTCTTC. Protein: CASSPAGLPRNEQFF.

This clonotype was recorded a few times. The chain links TRBV28 to TRBJ2-3; D remains unclear. Trimming stripped 8 bases from V and 2 bases from J, with 23 bases between. Germline V gene lookup returns CDR1 MDHEN and CDR2 SYDVKM. CDR3 size: 17 residues. The CDR3, as DNA: TGTGCCAGCCGACTGAATCCGGGTCCTCAAATCACAGATACGCAGTATTTT. It encodes CASRLNPGPQITDTQYF.

This clonotype has more than one count but fewer than ten. J is TRBJ2-3 and V is TRBV9; 8 bases fit TRBD2. CDR1 is SGDLS and CDR2 is YYNGEE in the germline V gene. Trimming took 0 bases from V and 3 from J; bases not matched to a gene: 6. This CDR3 spans 16 amino acids. CDR3 residues: CASSVVTGGPTDTQYF. The CDR3 nucleotides are TGTGCCAGCAGCGTAGTAACGGGGGGGCCTACAGATACGCAGTATTTT.